Reported below is one T cell receptor (beta chain). Its specificity is not known. This entry comes from a study of cytomegalovirus exposure and HLA in healthy donors. The V end was cut by 7 bases, the J end by 5 bases, with 14 bases between. Looked up from germline, CDR1 is SQVTM and CDR2 is ANQGSEA. The CDR3 extends over 12 amino acids. Study-level findings and limits: Overall, approximately 150 TCR beta chains were annotated as cytomegalovirus-associated. In a later analysis, V- and J-gene trimming of beta chains associated with a DCLRE1C missense variant, replicated independently.

13 Jbeta primers and 60 Vbeta primers were used for the PCR. The data were produced by immunoSEQ multiplex PCR, yet TCRdb's version contains in-frame clones alone and is incomplete. The sample records about 160,000 clones, approximately 75% being singletons. This rearrangement joins TRBV29-1 to TRBJ1-1, with D unclear. This TCR came from a man in his thirties or forties in good health and CMV-seropositive. Sequencing input: PBMCs. The CDR3 sequence is CSGTAGETEAFF. CDR3 DNA sequence: TGCAGCGGGACGGCGGGAGAGACTGAAGCTTTCTTT.